This note documents a single TCR beta chain sequence. Its target is not known. The data derive from a study of T cells after yellow fever vaccination. Turning to the study itself: With SMART-Seq v4 Ultra Low Input, the fractions containing low cell numbers were prepared.

Synthesis of TCR cDNA relied on 5'RACE template switching, which attached a universal primer site and UMIs. TCRdb used MiXCR to reprocess the 5' RACE reads, holding one entry per CDR3 protein. Counted here are 250,000 to 350,000 distinct CDR3 sequences, around 6.8% occurring once; the ten biggest clones make up roughly a sixth. Germline assignment: CDR1 LGHNA and CDR2 YSLEER. This CDR3 contains 17 residues. With 1 base removed from V and 0 bases from J, the gap between germline ends came to 13 bases. General study results and limits: The CD4 compartment and the CD8 compartment contained a small share of clonotypes in common. Post-booster reappearance was seen for most primary-vaccination clones (around 96% CD4, around 88% CD8).

The origin of this receptor is a man younger than 35 who received the YFV17D yellow fever vaccine. The chain joins TRBV4-3 to TRBJ1-3; D is possibly TRBD1 (6 bases). The sample consisted of PBMCs, taken around 45 days after the first yellow fever vaccination. The DNA of the CDR3 is TGCGCCAGCAGCCAAGTCGTGGGACACTCCTCTGGAAACACCATATATTTT. This encodes CASSQVVGHSSGNTIYF.